These T cell receptor beta chains were read from a single sample in a study of blood T cell repertoires in COVID-19. Assay: immunoSEQ multiplex PCR; the TCRdb copy retains only in-frame clones and omits some. The profile shows some 260,000 clones, about nine tenths of them singletons. Sequencing used PBMCs or T cells enriched from blood (not recorded which). These receptors were obtained from a woman younger than 45 with acute COVID-19. The CDR3 runs from the conserved cysteine through the conserved F or W.

J | V | length | CDR3
TRBJ1-2 | TRBV20-1 | 16 | CSASLGRTSANYGYTF
TRBJ1-5 | TRBV28 | 15 | CASSPVTGGNQPQHF
TRBJ2-3 | TRBV18 | 11 | CASSLEDTQYF
TRBJ1-2 | TRBV14 | 14 | CASSQEGAYYGYTF
TRBJ1-5 | TRBV6-1 | 14 | CASSELQGSQPQHF
TRBJ2-7 | TRBV6-5 | 15 | CASTSLAGQLYEQYF
TRBJ2-2 | TRBV5-1 | 14 | CASSLLANTGELFF
TRBJ2-2 | TRBV23-1 | 14 | CASRPFLNTGELFF
TRBJ2-7 | TRBV19 | 13 | CASSQYREDEQYF
TRBJ2-1 | TRBV7-2 | 15 | CASSVPGVTTSEQFF
TRBJ1-4 | TRBV5-4 | 14 | CASSRDRGEEKLFF
TRBJ1-1 | TRBV5-1 | 16 | CASSPTGPGRDTEAFF
TRBJ2-5 | TRBV6-5 | 16 | CASSYSSVSRVETQYF
TRBJ1-3 | TRBV7-2 | 15 | CASSLGSNPGNTIYF
TRBJ2-5 | TRBV7-7 | 12 | CASSPPGGTQYF
TRBJ2-7 | TRBV28 | 15 | CASSPSRGGDYEQYF
TRBJ2-7 | TRBV7-9 | 15 | CASSLTGGIVYEQYF
TRBJ1-2 | TRBV6-6 | 14 | CASSYTGADYGYTF
TRBJ1-6 | TRBV18 | 16 | CASSPPGQPTSSPLHF
TRBJ2-1 | TRBV6-2/TRBV6-3 | 17 | CASSYWDRQSYYNEQFF